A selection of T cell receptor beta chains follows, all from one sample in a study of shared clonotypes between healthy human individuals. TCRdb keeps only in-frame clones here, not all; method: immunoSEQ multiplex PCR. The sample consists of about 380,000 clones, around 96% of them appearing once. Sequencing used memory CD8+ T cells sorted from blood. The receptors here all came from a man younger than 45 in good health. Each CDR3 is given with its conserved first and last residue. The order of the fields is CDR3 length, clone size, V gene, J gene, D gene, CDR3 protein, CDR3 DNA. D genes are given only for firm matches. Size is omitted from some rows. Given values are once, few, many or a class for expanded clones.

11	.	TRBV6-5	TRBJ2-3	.	CASRRDDTQYF	TGTGCCAGCAGGAGAGACGACACGCAGTATTTT
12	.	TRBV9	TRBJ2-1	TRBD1	CASSDRGHEQFF	TGTGCCAGCAGCGACAGGGGGCATGAGCAGTTCTTC
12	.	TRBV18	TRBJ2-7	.	CASSPGDHEQYF	TGTGCCAGCTCACCAGGGGACCACGAGCAGTACTTC
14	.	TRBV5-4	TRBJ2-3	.	CASSPRGGTDTQYF	TGTGCCAGCAGCCCGAGGGGGGGCACAGATACGCAGTATTTT
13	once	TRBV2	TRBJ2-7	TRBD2	CASNGGSSYEQYF	TGTGCCAGCAACGGGGGGAGCTCCTACGAGCAGTACTTC
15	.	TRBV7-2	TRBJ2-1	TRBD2	CASSFLAGAYNEQFF	TGTGCCAGCAGCTTTCTAGCGGGAGCATACAATGAGCAGTTCTTC
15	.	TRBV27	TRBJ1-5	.	CASRYGGGVNQPQHF	TGTGCCAGCAGGTACGGGGGGGGAGTGAATCAGCCCCAGCATTTT
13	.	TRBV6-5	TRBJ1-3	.	CASSYSPGNTIYF	TGTGCCAGCAGTTACTCTCCTGGAAACACCATATATTTT
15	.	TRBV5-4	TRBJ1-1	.	CASSLMAGDLGEAFF	TGTGCCAGCAGCTTGATGGCAGGTGATTTGGGTGAAGCTTTCTTT
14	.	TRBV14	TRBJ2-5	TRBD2	CASSLAGVGETQYF	TGTGCCAGCAGCCTAGCGGGAGTGGGGGAGACCCAGTACTTC
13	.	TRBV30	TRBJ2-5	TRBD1	CAWSGGQIGAQYF	TGTGCCTGGAGTGGGGGACAGATAGGGGCCCAGTACTTC
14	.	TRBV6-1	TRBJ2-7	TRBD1	CASRRTGDGYEQYF	TGTGCCAGCCGCAGGACAGGGGACGGCTACGAGCAGTACTTC
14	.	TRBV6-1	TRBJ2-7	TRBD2	CASSPASGSYEQYF	TGTGCCAGCAGCCCTGCTAGCGGGTCCTACGAGCAGTACTTC
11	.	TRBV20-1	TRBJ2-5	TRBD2	CSRLAGETQYF	TGCAGTAGGCTAGCGGGAGAGACCCAGTACTTC
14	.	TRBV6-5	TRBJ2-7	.	CASSYGQGSYEQYF	TGTGCCAGCAGTTACGGGCAGGGATCCTACGAGCAGTACTTC
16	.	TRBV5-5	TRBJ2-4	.	CASSLGPSGVGTSSHF	TGTGCCAGCAGCCTCGGACCATCGGGGGTAGGGACTTCCTCCCATTTC
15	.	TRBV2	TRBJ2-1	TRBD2	CASSASGRGYNEQFF	TGTGCCAGCAGCGCAAGCGGGAGGGGATACAATGAGCAGTTCTTC
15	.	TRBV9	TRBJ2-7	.	CASSRSDHSSYEQYF	TGTGCCAGCTCAAGGTCGGATCACTCCTCCTACGAGCAGTACTTC
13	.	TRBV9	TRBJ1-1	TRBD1	CASSTGQGEVAFF	TGTGCCAGCAGCACGGGACAGGGGGAGGTAGCTTTCTTT
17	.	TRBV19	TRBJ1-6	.	CASSITFLGTYNSPLHF	TGTGCCAGTAGTATAACGTTTCTGGGCACCTATAATTCACCCCTCCACTTT
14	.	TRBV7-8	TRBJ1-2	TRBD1	CASSRRDSGYGYTF	TGTGCCAGCAGCCGACGGGACAGTGGCTATGGCTACACCTTC
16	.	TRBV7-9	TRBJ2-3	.	CASRPEGLTLTDTQYF	TGTGCCAGCAGACCGGAGGGCCTAACGTTGACAGATACGCAGTATTTT
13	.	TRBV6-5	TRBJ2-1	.	CASSLPNRYEQFF	TGTGCCAGCAGCCTGCCAAACAGATACGAGCAGTTCTTC
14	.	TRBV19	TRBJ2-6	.	CASSPLSGANVLTF	TGTGCCAGTAGTCCCCTCTCTGGGGCCAACGTCCTGACTTTC
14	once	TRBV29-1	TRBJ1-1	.	CSVEGRAGRTEAFF	TGCAGCGTTGAAGGCCGGGCAGGGCGGACTGAAGCTTTCTTT
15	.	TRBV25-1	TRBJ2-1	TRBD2	CASSAGTSGYNEQFF	TGTGCCAGCAGTGCTGGGACTAGCGGCTACAATGAGCAGTTCTTC
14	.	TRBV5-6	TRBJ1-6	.	CASGAGRSNSPLHF	TGTGCCAGCGGCGCGGGACGGTCCAATTCACCCCTCCACTTT
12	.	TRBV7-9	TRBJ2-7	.	CASSGLSYEQYF	TGTGCCAGCAGCGGACTCTCCTACGAGCAGTACTTC
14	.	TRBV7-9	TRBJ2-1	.	CASCIRGYPNEQFF	TGTGCCAGTTGTATTCGGGGTTACCCCAATGAGCAGTTCTTC
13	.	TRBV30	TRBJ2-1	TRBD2	CAWNLAGYNEQFF	TGTGCCTGGAACCTAGCGGGCTACAATGAGCAGTTCTTC
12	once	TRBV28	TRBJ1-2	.	CASSLPGSGYTF	TGTGCCAGCAGTTTGCCGGGGAGCGGCTACACCTTC